This T cell receptor (beta chain) was found in a study of T cell responses to AZD1222 COVID-19 vaccine. Findings and limits, study-wide: Only six or seven AZD1222 recipients were seropositive at baseline. The span of vaccine-associated CD4 TCRs extended across spike, with dominance at 160-218 and 743-854. The donors showed a predominance of white British ancestry and of females, with possible underestimation of clonal diversity. Targeting of unmutated variant regions was reportedly seen in nearly half of spike-specific TCRs.

Turning to this clone: Its antigen remains unknown.

Assay: immunoSEQ multiplex PCR; the TCRdb copy retains only in-frame clones and omits some. Here the sample spans 70,000 to 95,000 clones, roughly nine tenths being singletons. The CDR3 totals 16 residues. V lost 2 bases and J lost 7; bases outside the gene matches: 7. Germline values: CDR1 SEHNR, CDR2 FQNEAQ (reference sequence). The source is an adult in good health. Sequenced here: peripheral blood, sampled on day 0 of MenACWY control vaccination. This rearrangement joins TRBV7-9 to TRBJ2-1; 11 bases line up with TRBD2. The CDR3 sequence is CASSLPTSGVRNEQFF. DNA of the CDR3: TGTGCCAGCAGCTTACCGACTAGCGGGGTGCGAAATGAGCAGTTCTTC.